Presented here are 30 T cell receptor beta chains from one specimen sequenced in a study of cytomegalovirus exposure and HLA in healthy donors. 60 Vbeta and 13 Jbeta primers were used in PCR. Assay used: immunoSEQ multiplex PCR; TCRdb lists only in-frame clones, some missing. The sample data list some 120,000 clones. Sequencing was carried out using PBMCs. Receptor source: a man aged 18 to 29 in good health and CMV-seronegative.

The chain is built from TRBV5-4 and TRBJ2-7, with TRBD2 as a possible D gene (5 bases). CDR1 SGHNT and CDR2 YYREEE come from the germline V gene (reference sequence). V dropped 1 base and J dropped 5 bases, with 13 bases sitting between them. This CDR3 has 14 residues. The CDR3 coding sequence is TGTGCCAGCAGCTTGAGAGGGCCGGGTCACGAGCAGTACTTC. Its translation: CASSLRGPGHEQYF. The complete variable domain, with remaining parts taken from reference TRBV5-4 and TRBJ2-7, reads ETGVTQSPTHLIKTRGQQVTLRCSSQSGHNTVSWYQQALGQGPQFIFQYYREEENGRGNFPPRFSGLQFPNYSSELNVNALELDDSALYLCASSLRGPGHEQYFGPGTRLTVT.

The CDR3 coding sequence is TGTGCCAGCAGCCTCACAGGGAACTATAATTCACCCCTCCACTTT. This codes for CASSLTGNYNSPLHF. This chain links TRBV11-1 with TRBJ1-6, with TRBD1 as a possible D gene (6 bases). Germline lookup yields CDR1 SGHAT and CDR2 FQDESV (reference sequence). The CDR3 covers 15 residues. V lost 5 bases to trimming and J lost 3 bases, with 11 bases between them.

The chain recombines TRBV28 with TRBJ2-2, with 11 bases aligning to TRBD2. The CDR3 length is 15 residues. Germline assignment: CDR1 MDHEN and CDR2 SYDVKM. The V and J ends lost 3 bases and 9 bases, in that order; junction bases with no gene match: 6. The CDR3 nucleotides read TGTGCCAGCAGTTTGGGGACTAGCGGATCCCGGGAGCTGTTTTTT. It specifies CASSLGTSGSRELFF.

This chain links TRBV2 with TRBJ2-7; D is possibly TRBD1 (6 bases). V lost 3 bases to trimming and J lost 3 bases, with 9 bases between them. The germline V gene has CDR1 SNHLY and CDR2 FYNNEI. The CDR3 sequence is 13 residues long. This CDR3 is CASSETGSYEQYF. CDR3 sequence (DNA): TGTGCCAGCAGTGAGACAGGCAGCTACGAGCAGTACTTC.

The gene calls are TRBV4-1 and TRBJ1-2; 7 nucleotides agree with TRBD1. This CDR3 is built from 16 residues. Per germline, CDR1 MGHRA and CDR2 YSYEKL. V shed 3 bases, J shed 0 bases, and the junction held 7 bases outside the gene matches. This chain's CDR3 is CASSQIRQGANYGYTF. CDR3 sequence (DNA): TGCGCCAGCAGCCAGATCAGACAGGGAGCTAACTATGGCTACACCTTC.

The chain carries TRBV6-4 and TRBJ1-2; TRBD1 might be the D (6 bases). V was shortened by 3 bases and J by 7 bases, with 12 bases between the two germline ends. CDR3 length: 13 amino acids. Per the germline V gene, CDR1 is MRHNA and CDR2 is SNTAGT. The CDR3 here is CASSDYRDGGYTF. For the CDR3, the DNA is TGTGCCAGCAGTGATTACAGGGACGGTGGCTACACCTTC.

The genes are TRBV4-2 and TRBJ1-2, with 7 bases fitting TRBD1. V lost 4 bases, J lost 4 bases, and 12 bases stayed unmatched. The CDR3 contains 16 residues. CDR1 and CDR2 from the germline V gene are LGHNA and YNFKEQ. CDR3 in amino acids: CASSPSIGTAIYGYTF. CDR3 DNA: TGTGCCAGCAGCCCTTCAATTGGGACAGCAATCTATGGCTACACCTTC.

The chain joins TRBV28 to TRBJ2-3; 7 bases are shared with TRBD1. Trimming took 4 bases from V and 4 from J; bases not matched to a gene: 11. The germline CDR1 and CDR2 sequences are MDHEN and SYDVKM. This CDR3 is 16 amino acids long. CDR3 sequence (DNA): TGTGCCAGCAGTTCACCGGGACAGCCTTCTCCAGATACGCAGTATTTT. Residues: CASSSPGQPSPDTQYF.

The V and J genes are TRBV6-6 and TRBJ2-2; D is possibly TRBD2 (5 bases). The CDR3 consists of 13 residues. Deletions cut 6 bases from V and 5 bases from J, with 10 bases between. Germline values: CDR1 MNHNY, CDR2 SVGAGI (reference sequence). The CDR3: CASRGRGTGELFF. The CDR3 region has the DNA TGTGCCAGCAGGGGCCGCGGGACCGGGGAGCTGTTTTTT.

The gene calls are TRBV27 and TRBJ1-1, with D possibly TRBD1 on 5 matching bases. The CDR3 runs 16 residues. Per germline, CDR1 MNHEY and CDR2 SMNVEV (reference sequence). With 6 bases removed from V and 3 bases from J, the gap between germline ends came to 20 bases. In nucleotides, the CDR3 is TGTGCCAGCAGCAGTGTACGGGGGTTTAGATACACTGAAGCTTTCTTT. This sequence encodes CASSSVRGFRYTEAFF.

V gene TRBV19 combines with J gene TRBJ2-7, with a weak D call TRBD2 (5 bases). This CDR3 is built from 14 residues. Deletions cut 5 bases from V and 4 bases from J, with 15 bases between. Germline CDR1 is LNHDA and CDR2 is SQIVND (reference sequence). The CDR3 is CASSEGTRYYEQYF. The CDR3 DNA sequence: TGTGCCAGTAGTGAGGGAACCCGTTATTACGAGCAGTACTTC.

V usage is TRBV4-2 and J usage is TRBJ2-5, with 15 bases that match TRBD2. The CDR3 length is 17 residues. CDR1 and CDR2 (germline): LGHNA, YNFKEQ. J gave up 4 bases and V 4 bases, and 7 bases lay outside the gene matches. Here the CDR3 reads CASSPRTSGGAGETQYF. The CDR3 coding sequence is TGTGCCAGCAGCCCTCGGACTAGCGGGGGGGCCGGAGAGACCCAGTACTTC.

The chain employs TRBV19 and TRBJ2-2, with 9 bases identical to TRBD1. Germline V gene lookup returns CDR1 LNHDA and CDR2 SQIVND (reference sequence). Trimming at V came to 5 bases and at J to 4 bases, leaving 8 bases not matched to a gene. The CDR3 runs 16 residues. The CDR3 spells CASSSRRTGATGELFF. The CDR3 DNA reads TGTGCCAGTAGTTCTCGCCGGACAGGGGCCACCGGGGAGCTGTTTTTT.

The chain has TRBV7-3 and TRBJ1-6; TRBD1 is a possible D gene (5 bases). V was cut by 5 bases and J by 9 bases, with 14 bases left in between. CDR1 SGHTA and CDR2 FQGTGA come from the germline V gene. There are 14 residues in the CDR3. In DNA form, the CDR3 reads TGTGCCAGCAGCCTAGACGGGGGGATTTCACCCCTCCACTTT. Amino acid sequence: CASSLDGGISPLHF.

The CDR3 DNA reads TGTGCCAGCAGCTTAGTTTTGTCAACTAGCACAGATACGCAGTATTTT. As protein: CASSLVLSTSTDTQYF. The chain carries TRBV7-8 and TRBJ2-3, with no clear D. Germline-derived CDR1 and CDR2 are SGHVS and FQNEAQ. The CDR3 consists of 16 residues. V was cut by 1 base and J by 0 bases, with 11 bases left in between.

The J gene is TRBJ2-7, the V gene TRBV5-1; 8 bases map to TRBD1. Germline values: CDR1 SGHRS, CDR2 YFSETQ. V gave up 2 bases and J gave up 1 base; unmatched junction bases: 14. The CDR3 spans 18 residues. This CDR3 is CASSFGLTGTGLSYEQYF. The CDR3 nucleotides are TGCGCCAGCAGCTTTGGTCTCACCGGGACAGGCCTTTCCTACGAGCAGTACTTC.

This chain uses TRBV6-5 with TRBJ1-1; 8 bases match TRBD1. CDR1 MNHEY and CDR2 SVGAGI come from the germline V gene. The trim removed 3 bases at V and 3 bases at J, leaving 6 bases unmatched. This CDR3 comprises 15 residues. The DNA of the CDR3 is TGTGCCAGCAGTTATCGCAGGGGGCGTGACACTGAAGCTTTCTTT. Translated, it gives CASSYRRGRDTEAFF.

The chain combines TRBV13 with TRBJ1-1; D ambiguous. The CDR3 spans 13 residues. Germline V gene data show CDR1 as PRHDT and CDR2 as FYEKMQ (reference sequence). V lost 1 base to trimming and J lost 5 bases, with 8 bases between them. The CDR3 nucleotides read TGTGCCAGCAGCTTAGCGTCCAGGACTGAAGCTTTCTTT. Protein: CASSLASRTEAFF.

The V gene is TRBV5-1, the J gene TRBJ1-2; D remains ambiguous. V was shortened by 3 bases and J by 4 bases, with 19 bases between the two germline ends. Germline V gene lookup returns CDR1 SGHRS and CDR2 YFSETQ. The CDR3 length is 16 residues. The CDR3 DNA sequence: TGCGCCAGCAGCTGGGGAGAGGGCCTACTCGGCTATGGCTACACCTTC. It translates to CASSWGEGLLGYGYTF.

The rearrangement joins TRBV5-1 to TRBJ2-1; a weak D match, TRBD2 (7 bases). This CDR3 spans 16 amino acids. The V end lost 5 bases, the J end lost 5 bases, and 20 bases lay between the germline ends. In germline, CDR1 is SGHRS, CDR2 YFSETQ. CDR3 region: CASRPIRGGLNNEQFF. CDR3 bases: TGCGCCAGCAGACCTATTCGCGGGGGCCTAAACAATGAGCAGTTCTTC.

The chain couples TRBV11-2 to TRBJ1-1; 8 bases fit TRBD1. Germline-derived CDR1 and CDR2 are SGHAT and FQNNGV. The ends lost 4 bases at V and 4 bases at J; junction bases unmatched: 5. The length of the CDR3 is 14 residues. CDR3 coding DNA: TGTGCCAGCAGCTCCCCCGGGACAGGCACTGAAGCTTTCTTT. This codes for CASSSPGTGTEAFF.

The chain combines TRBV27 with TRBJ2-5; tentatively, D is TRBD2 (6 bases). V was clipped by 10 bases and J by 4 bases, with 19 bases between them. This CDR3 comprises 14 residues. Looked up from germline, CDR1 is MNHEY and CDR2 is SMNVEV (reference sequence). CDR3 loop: CATKTSPGIETQYF. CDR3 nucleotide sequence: TGTGCCACAAAAACTAGCCCTGGGATAGAGACCCAGTACTTC.

CDR3 sequence: CASSLAQGRSSYGYTF. In DNA, the CDR3 is TGTGCCAGCAGCTTAGCGCAGGGGAGATCTAGTTATGGCTACACCTTC. The chain recombines TRBV7-9 with TRBJ1-2; D may be TRBD1 (6 bases). The V end was cut by 0 bases, the J end by 5 bases, with 16 bases between. Germline V gives CDR1 SEHNR, CDR2 FQNEAQ (reference sequence). This CDR3 has 16 amino acids. The whole variable domain, filled in from reference TRBV7-9 and TRBJ1-2, reads DTGVSQNPRHKITKRGQNVTFRCDPISEHNRLYWYRQTLGQGPEFLTYFQNEAQLEKSRLLSDRFSAERPKGSFSTLEIQRTEQGDSAMYLCASSLAQGRSSYGYTFGSGTRLTVV.

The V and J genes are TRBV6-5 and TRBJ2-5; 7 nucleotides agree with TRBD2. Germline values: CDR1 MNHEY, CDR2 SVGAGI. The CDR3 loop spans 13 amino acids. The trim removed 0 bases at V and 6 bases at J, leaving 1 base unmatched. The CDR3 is CASSYSTSKTQYF. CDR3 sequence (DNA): TGTGCCAGCAGTTACTCGACTAGCAAGACCCAGTACTTC.

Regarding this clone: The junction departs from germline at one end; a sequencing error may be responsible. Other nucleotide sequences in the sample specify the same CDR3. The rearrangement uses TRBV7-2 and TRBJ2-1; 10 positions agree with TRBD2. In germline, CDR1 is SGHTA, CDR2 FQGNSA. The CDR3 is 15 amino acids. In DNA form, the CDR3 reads TGCGCCAGCAGCCCAGGACTAGCGGCTTACAATGAGCAGTTCTTC. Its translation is CASSPGLAAYNEQFF.

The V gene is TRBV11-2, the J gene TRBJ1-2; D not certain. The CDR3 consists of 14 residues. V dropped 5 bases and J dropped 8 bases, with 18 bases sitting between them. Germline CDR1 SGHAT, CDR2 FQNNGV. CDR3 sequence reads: CASSPGSAGRGYTF. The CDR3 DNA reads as TGTGCCAGCAGCCCGGGGTCGGCAGGAAGGGGCTACACCTTC.

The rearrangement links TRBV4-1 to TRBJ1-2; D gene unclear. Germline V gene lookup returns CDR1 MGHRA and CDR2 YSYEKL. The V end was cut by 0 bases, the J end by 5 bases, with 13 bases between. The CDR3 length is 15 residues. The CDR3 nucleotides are TGCGCCAGCAGCCAAGAGGAGAGGGCTCTTTATGGCTACACCTTC. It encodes CASSQEERALYGYTF.

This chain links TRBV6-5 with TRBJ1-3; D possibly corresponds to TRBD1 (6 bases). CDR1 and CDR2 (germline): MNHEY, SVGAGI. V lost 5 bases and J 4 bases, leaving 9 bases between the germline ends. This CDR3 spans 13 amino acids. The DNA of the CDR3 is TGTGCCAGCAGTAAAGGACAGGGAAACACCATATATTTT. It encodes CASSKGQGNTIYF.

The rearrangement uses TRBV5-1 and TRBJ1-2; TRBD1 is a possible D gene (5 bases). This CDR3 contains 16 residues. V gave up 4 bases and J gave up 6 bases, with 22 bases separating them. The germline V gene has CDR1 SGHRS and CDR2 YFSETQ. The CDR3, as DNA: TGCGCCAGCAGCCCGAAGACTGTTGCTGGGGGGAATGGCTACACCTTC. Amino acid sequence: CASSPKTVAGGNGYTF.

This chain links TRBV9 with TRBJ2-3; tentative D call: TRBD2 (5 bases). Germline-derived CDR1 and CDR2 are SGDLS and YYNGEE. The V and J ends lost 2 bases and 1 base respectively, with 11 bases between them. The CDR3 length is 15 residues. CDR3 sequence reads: CASSVTAGRTDTQYF. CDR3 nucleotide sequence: TGTGCCAGCAGCGTTACGGCGGGCCGCACAGATACGCAGTATTTT.